The 7 T cell receptor beta chains given below trace back to one sample, sequenced in a study of blood T cell repertoires in COVID-19. Profiling relied on immunoSEQ multiplex PCR, and the TCRdb table lists in-frame clones only, not all of them. The top ten hold less than 5% of the sample, which has 35,000 to 50,000 clones, 82% seen once. Input material: peripheral blood. These receptors were collected from a woman between 65 and 79 years old with acute or convalescent COVID-19.

The chain carries TRBV7-9 and TRBJ1-2; 12 nucleotides agree with TRBD1. CDR3 length: 17 amino acids. From germline, CDR1 is SEHNR and CDR2 FQNEAQ (reference sequence). J gave up 8 bases and V 5 bases, and 15 bases lay outside the gene matches. Here the CDR3 reads CASSPGTGGATPSGYTF. The DNA of the CDR3 is TGTGCCAGCAGCCCAGGGACAGGGGGCGCGACCCCAAGCGGCTACACCTTC.

The V gene is TRBV11-2, the J gene TRBJ1-2; D unresolved. The CDR3 totals 14 residues. V was pared by 1 base and J by 9 bases, with 15 bases between. Looked up from germline, CDR1 is SGHAT and CDR2 is FQNNGV. CDR3 in DNA: TGTGCCAGCAGCTTAGGGGCCCTACACTTTAGCTACACCTTC. Translation gives CASSLGALHFSYTF. The variable domain in full, with the rest retrieved from reference TRBV11-2 and TRBJ1-2, is EAGVAQSPRYKIIEKRQSVAFWCNPISGHATLYWYQQILGQGPKLLIQFQNNGVVDDSQLPKDRFSAERLKGVDSTLKIQPAKLEDSAVYLCASSLGALHFSYTFGSGTRLTVV.

The genes are TRBV3-1 (or the pseudogene TRBV3-2) and TRBJ1-1; no definite D call. CDR1 and CDR2 (germline): LGHDT, YNNKEL (reference sequence). V was clipped by 1 base and J by 2 bases, with 5 bases between them. This CDR3 spans 13 amino acids. The CDR3 is CASSQVSNTEAFF. The CDR3 DNA is TGTGCCAGCAGCCAAGTGTCTAACACTGAAGCTTTCTTT.

The chain joins TRBV7-2 to TRBJ2-1; D perhaps matches TRBD2 (7 bases). Germline assignment: CDR1 SGHTA and CDR2 FQGNSA. V was trimmed by 2 bases and J by 7 bases, leaving 18 bases between them. This CDR3 has 16 amino acids. Here the CDR3 DNA reads TGTGCCAGCAGCTTAAGGGGGGAGGGTAGCGTGAATGAGCAGTTCTTC. Translated, it gives CASSLRGEGSVNEQFF.

The chain combines TRBV14 with TRBJ2-7, with 11 positions matching TRBD2. The CDR3 extends over 18 amino acids. In germline, CDR1 is SGHDN, CDR2 FVKESK. J lost 1 base, V lost 0 bases, and 8 bases had no gene match. The DNA of the CDR3 is TGTGCCAGCAGCCAAGAGGGTTTTACTAGCGGGAGATCCTACGAGCAGTACTTC. This sequence encodes CASSQEGFTSGRSYEQYF.

This clone was picked up one time. The chain employs TRBV27 and TRBJ1-5; D is perhaps TRBD1 (5 bases). Germline assignment: CDR1 MNHEY and CDR2 SMNVEV (reference sequence). V shed 6 bases and J shed 2 bases, with 11 bases lying between them. The CDR3 is made up of 14 amino acids. The CDR3 protein is CASRTSGGNQPQHF. For the CDR3, the DNA is TGTGCCAGCAGAACCTCGGGGGGCAATCAGCCCCAGCATTTT.

V usage is TRBV18 and J usage is TRBJ1-1, with TRBD1 as a possible D gene (5 bases). Per germline, CDR1 KGHSH and CDR2 LQKENI. This CDR3 contains 14 residues. With 2 bases removed from V and 4 bases from J, the gap between germline ends came to 11 bases. The CDR3 loop is CASSPSPGGTEAFF. The CDR3 DNA reads TGTGCCAGCTCACCATCCCCCGGGGGCACTGAAGCTTTCTTT.